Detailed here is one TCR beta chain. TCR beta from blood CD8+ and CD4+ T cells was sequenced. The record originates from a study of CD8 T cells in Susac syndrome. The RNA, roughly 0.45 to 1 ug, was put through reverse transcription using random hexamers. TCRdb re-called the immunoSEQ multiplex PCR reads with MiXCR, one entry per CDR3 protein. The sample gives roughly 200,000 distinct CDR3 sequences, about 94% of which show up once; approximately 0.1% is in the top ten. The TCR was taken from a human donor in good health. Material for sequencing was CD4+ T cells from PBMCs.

The CDR3 sequence: CASSHNGWGLQETQYF. In nucleotides, the CDR3 is TGTGCCAGCAGCCACAACGGATGGGGGCTCCAAGAGACCCAGTACTTC. The chain recombines TRBV12-3 or TRBV12-4 with TRBJ2-5, with D possibly being TRBD1 (6 bases). V lost 6 bases and J lost 1, with 18 bases in between. CDR3 length equals 16 residues.